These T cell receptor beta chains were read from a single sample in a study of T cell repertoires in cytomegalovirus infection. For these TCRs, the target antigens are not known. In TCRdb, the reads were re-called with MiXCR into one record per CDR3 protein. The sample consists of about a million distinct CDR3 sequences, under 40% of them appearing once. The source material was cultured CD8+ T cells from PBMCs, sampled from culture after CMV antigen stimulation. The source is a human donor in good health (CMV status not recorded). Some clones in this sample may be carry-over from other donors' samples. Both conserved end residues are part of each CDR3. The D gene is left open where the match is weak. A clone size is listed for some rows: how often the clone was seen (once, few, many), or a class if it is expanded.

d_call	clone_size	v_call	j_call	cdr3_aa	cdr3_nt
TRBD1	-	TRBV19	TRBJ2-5	CVSSIRQGETQYF	TGTGTCAGTAGTATCCGACAGGGAGAGACCCAGTACTTC
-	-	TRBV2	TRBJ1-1	CAKKQAKNTEAFF	TGTGCCAAAAAACAAGCAAAGAACACTGAAGCTTTCTTT
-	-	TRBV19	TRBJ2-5	CASSIGVSIQETQYF	TGTGCCAGTAGTATCGGGGTTTCGATCCAAGAGACCCAGTACTTC
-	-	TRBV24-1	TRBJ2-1	CAALGWDNEQFF	TGTGCCGCCTTAGGGTGGGACAATGAGCAGTTCTTC
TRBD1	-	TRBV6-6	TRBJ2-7	CASSYSMARGQGEQYF	TGTGCCAGCAGTTACTCGATGGCCAGGGGGCAAGGTGAGCAGTACTTC
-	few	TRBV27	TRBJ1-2	CATRIRGRGLNYGYTF	TGTGCCACGAGAATTAGAGGGAGGGGCCTTAACTATGGCTACACCTTC
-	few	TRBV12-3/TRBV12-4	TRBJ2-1	CASSLALGRDEQFF	TGTGCCAGCAGTTTAGCGCTGGGGCGGGATGAGCAGTTCTTC
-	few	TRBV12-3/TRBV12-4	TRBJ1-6	CASSPEGRGNSPLHF	TGTGCCAGCAGCCCAGAGGGAAGGGGCAATTCACCCCTCCACTTT
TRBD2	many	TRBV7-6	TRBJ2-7	CASSSPTSGGSYEQYF	TGTGCCAGCAGCTCCCCGACTAGCGGGGGCTCCTACGAGCAGTACTTC
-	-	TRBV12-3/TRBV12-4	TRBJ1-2	CASSPDRPQYGYTF	TGTGCCAGCAGTCCAGACAGGCCCCAATATGGCTACACCTTC